This T cell receptor (beta chain) was found in a study of OX40 agonist ivuxolimab in advanced cancers. Study results and caveats: Low normalized T-cell clonal expansion also characterized some of the nonresponders.

The CDR3 has 16 residues. V trimming: 3 bases; J trimming: 6 bases; junction bases outside the gene matches: 11. From germline, CDR1 is SGDLS and CDR2 YYNGEE. Measured with immunoSEQ multiplex PCR; TCRdb has only the in-frame clones, and not every one. Of about 120,000 clones in the sample, just under 95% were seen once. Notes on this clone: Its antigen is not known.

Here the sequenced sample was CD4+ or CD8+ T cells sorted from blood, taken in a trial of the OX40 agonist ivuxolimab. This TCR came from an adult with an advanced solid tumor such as melanoma, head and neck, liver or kidney cancer. The V gene is TRBV9, the J gene TRBJ1-1, with 10 bases identical to TRBD1. The CDR3 region is CASSARQGALSPEAFF. CDR3 nucleotide sequence: TGTGCCAGCAGCGCCAGACAGGGGGCGCTTTCCCCTGAAGCTTTCTTT.